This T cell receptor beta chain was sequenced during a study of CD4+ T cells in melanoma. Libraries were prepared by immunoSEQ multiplex PCR; TCRdb keeps only in-frame clonotypes and omits some of them. The sample holds a few thousand clones; about 70% are singletons and the top ten take about 31%. Study-level points and caveats: A reported correlation linked neoantigen-specific CD4+ T cells to CD8+, macrophage and B cell function. Diverse differentiation states were reported for melanoma neoantigen-specific CD4+ T cells.

With respect to this clone: Its antigen remains unidentified.

The CDR3 spans 12 residues. Trimming at V came to 4 bases and at J to 11 bases, leaving 7 bases not matched to a gene. Germline V gives CDR1 SGHRS, CDR2 YFSETQ. The chain has TRBV5-1 and TRBJ1-1; 8 bases align to TRBD1. Sequencing was carried out using cells from a culture (not recorded whether cultured in vitro). The sequence derives from a human donor with melanoma. The DNA of the CDR3 is TGCGCCAGCAGCACGGACAGGGCGAGGGCTTTCTTT. Amino acid sequence: CASSTDRARAFF. Drawing the rest from reference TRBV5-1 and TRBJ1-1, the complete variable domain is KAGVTQTPRYLIKTRGQQVTLSCSPISGHRSVSWYQQTPGQGLQFLFEYFSETQRNKGNFPGRFSGRQFSNSRSEMNVSTLELGDSALYLCASSTDRARAFFGQGTRLTVV.